This record covers a single TCR beta chain. Its antigen is unknown. This entry belongs to a study of OX40 agonist ivuxolimab in advanced cancers. Study-wide background: Age averaged 60 years (range about 23 to 85), and more than 80% were male.

TCRdb's copy holds only in-frame clones and misses some; the assay was immunoSEQ multiplex PCR. The sample lists roughly 72,000 clones, nearly 90% seen once, with approximately 10% in the top ten. This CDR3 has 14 amino acids. Trimming took 4 bases from V and 7 from J, leaving 14 bases between them. Per the germline V gene, CDR1 is SGHRS and CDR2 is YFSETQ. Study-wide points: In CD8+ T cells, expanded clones were on average more numerous than in CD4+.

V gene TRBV5-1 combines with J gene TRBJ1-4; TRBD1 is a possible D gene (5 bases). Source: CD4+ or CD8+ T cells sorted from blood, taken in a trial of the OX40 agonist ivuxolimab. The TCR originated in an adult with an advanced solid tumor such as melanoma, head and neck, liver or kidney cancer. The CDR3 DNA reads TGCGCCAGCAGCGTGGGGGACGGCTTTGAAAAACTGTTTTTT. Encoded protein: CASSVGDGFEKLFF.